Listed below are T cell receptor beta chains from one sample, sequenced in a study of shared clonotypes between healthy human individuals. This table comes from immunoSEQ multiplex PCR, and its TCRdb copy is limited to in-frame clones, with some not included. The sample consists of 1.5 million to 2.5 million clones, approximately 94% of them appearing once. Sequenced sample: naive CD8+ T cells sorted from blood. All receptors derive from a man between 18 and 35 years old in good health. CDR3s include the opening cysteine and the closing phenylalanine or tryptophan. The D gene is left open where the match is weak. Rows may omit the clone size; those that give it use once, few, many or a size class.

.,TRBV6-5,TRBJ2-7,few,TGTGCCAGCAGACCCGGACAGACAAGCTCCTACGAGCAGTACTTC,CASRPGQTSSYEQYF
.,TRBV19,TRBJ1-2,.,TGTGCCAGTAGTATACCGTCCCGGACACTTCCCGGCTACACCTTC,CASSIPSRTLPGYTF
.,TRBV29-1,TRBJ2-7,.,TGCAGCGTTGAGTATGGAGCCGGGAACTACGAGCAGTACTTC,CSVEYGAGNYEQYF
.,TRBV7-2,TRBJ2-3,.,TGTGCCAGCACAACGGGGATGGCGCAAAGCACAGATACGCAGTATTTT,CASTTGMAQSTDTQYF
.,TRBV11-2,TRBJ2-7,.,TGTGCCAGCAGCTTAGCACAGGGTAGCTCCTACGAGCAGTACTTC,CASSLAQGSSYEQYF
.,TRBV6-6,TRBJ1-1,.,TGTGCCAGCAGTTACCAGGGAGCGGCCACTGAAGCTTTCTTT,CASSYQGAATEAFF
.,TRBV2,TRBJ2-1,once,TGTGCCAGCAGTGAAAGGCCTGCCGGTGAGCAGTTCTTC,CASSERPAGEQFF
TRBD1,TRBV27,TRBJ2-1,.,TGTGCCAGCCGGACAGGTCGGGATGAGCAGTTCTTC,CASRTGRDEQFF
.,TRBV6-1,TRBJ1-1,.,TGTGCCAGCAGTGAAGTGAGGACTAACACTGAAGCTTTCTTT,CASSEVRTNTEAFF
.,TRBV5-1,TRBJ1-2,.,TGCGCCAGCAGCCCTGGGACGGTCTATGGCTACACCTTC,CASSPGTVYGYTF
TRBD1,TRBV18,TRBJ2-7,.,TGTGCCAGCTCAGGGGATGGACAGGGGATCGAGCAGTACTTC,CASSGDGQGIEQYF
.,TRBV7-9,TRBJ2-3,.,TGTGCCAGCAGCCTCCGCACAGATACGCAGTATTTT,CASSLRTDTQYF
.,TRBV5-1,TRBJ2-3,.,TGCGCCAGCAGCTTGAACGGTCAGGGGAACACAGATACGCAGTATTTT,CASSLNGQGNTDTQYF
.,TRBV6-1,TRBJ1-5,.,TGTGCCAGCAGTGAACCGTCGGGGTATAGCAATCAGCCCCAGCATTTT,CASSEPSGYSNQPQHF
TRBD1,TRBV2,TRBJ1-2,.,TGTGCCAGCAGTGGCTACCGGGACAGGCATCAAGGCTATGGCTACACCTTC,CASSGYRDRHQGYGYTF
.,TRBV5-1,TRBJ2-1,.,TGCGCCAGCAGCTCGACGGGGACCACCTACAATGAGCAGTTCTTC,CASSSTGTTYNEQFF
.,TRBV5-4,TRBJ2-7,.,TGTGCCAGCAGCTTAGGGGGGGACGAGCAGTACTTC,CASSLGGDEQYF
.,TRBV9,TRBJ2-3,.,TGTGCCAGCAGCGCGGAGGGACAGCCACTAGCGGATACGCAGTATTTT,CASSAEGQPLADTQYF
TRBD2,TRBV13,TRBJ2-3,.,TGTGCCAGCAGCCCCCCCAGCGGGAGTGCAGATACGCAGTATTTT,CASSPPSGSADTQYF
TRBD1,TRBV4-1,TRBJ1-2,.,TGCGCCAGCAGCCATACCGGGACAGGGGTCCCCTATGGCTACACCTTC,CASSHTGTGVPYGYTF
.,TRBV11-2,TRBJ1-6,.,TGTGCCAGCAGCTTGTTAACCGATGAGGGATCCCTCCACTTT,CASSLLTDEGSLHF
.,TRBV11-2,TRBJ2-5,.,TGTGCCAGCAGCTTACTACAGACCCAAGAGACCCAGTACTTC,CASSLLQTQETQYF
TRBD2,TRBV27,TRBJ2-7,.,TGTGCCAGCAGTTTATTGTGGGAGGGCCGGGACGAGCAGTACTTC,CASSLLWEGRDEQYF
TRBD1,TRBV4-3,TRBJ2-7,.,TGCGCCAGCAGCCAAGATCTAGGGGGACAGGCTGTTATCTACGAGCAGTACTTC,CASSQDLGGQAVIYEQYF
TRBD1,TRBV7-9,TRBJ2-1,.,TGTGCCAGCAGCCCCTGGACAGGGGGCTCTTACAATGAGCAGTTCTTC,CASSPWTGGSYNEQFF
.,TRBV6-5,TRBJ2-1,.,TGTGCCAGCAGTGGTCTCGAGGGCCTCGATGAGCAGTTCTTC,CASSGLEGLDEQFF
.,TRBV11-2,TRBJ2-5,.,TGTGCCAGCAGCCACCTTCAAGAGACCCAGTACTTC,CASSHLQETQYF
.,TRBV10-3,TRBJ2-1,.,TGTGCCATCAGTGGGGTCGAGGGAATAGCCAATGAGCAGTTCTTC,CAISGVEGIANEQFF